The 29 T cell receptor beta chains reported below all come from one sample, sequenced in a study of response to subunit inactivated influenza vaccine. TCRdb reprocessed the RT-PCR reads via MiXCR and lists one record per CDR3 protein. The table records under 200,000 distinct CDR3 sequences, around 10% of them present only once. Sequenced material: CD8+ T cells sorted from PBMCs, taken about 23 months after vaccination. Source of these receptors: a man aged 45 to 75 who received an inactivated influenza vaccine.

This clonotype was seen a few times. J is TRBJ2-3 and V is TRBV20-1; 10 bases are shared with TRBD1. V was pared by 6 bases and J by 0 bases, with 15 bases of the junction left unmatched. The CDR3 has 18 amino acids. CDR1 is DFQATT, CDR2 SNEGSKA, per germline (reference sequence). The CDR3 DNA reads TGCAGTGCCACCTTAGACAGGGGGCTCTCTACTAGCACAGATACGCAGTATTTT. Translated, it gives CSATLDRGLSTSTDTQYF.

This rearrangement joins TRBV4-1 to TRBJ2-1, with 11 bases fitting TRBD2. The CDR3 totals 17 residues. J was trimmed by 0 bases and V by 4 bases; bases with no gene match: 5. CDR1 and CDR2 (germline): MGHRA, YSYEKL. CDR3 sequence reads: CASSLLAGGDSYNEQFF. CDR3 nucleotide sequence: TGCGCCAGCAGCCTGCTAGCGGGGGGAGACTCCTACAATGAGCAGTTCTTC.

This clonotype has ten or more counts. The rearrangement joins TRBV5-1 to TRBJ2-3, with 8 bases lining up with TRBD2. J lost 0 bases, V lost 2 bases, and 8 bases had no gene match. CDR1 SGHRS and CDR2 YFSETQ come from the germline V gene. The CDR3 extends over 17 amino acids. The CDR3 protein is CASSLGPASGSTDTQYF. CDR3 bases: TGCGCCAGCAGCTTAGGACCGGCTAGCGGGAGCACAGATACGCAGTATTTT. The entire variable domain, with the rest obtained from reference TRBV5-1 and TRBJ2-3, is as follows: KAGVTQTPRYLIKTRGQQVTLSCSPISGHRSVSWYQQTPGQGLQFLFEYFSETQRNKGNFPGRFSGRQFSNSRSEMNVSTLELGDSALYLCASSLGPASGSTDTQYFGPGTRLTVL.

The J gene is TRBJ2-3, the V gene TRBV9; a weak D match, TRBD2 (6 bases). Trimming cost V 3 bases and J 0 bases, with 11 bases left between them. The germline gives CDR1 SGDLS, CDR2 YYNGEE. The CDR3 has 15 amino acids. The CDR3 DNA follows: TGTGCCAGCAGCGGTAGCGGAACAAGCACAGATACGCAGTATTTT. Encoded protein: CASSGSGTSTDTQYF.

This clonotype has a handful of counts. The chain links TRBV29-1 to TRBJ2-7, with 14 bases identical to TRBD2. This CDR3 comprises 16 residues. CDR1 and CDR2 (germline): SQVTM, ANQGSEA. The V gene end was trimmed by 6 bases and the J gene end by 3 bases; junction bases not matched to a gene: 10. CDR3: CSVEGLAGDTRYEQYF. The CDR3 DNA reads TGCAGCGTCGAGGGACTAGCGGGAGATACGCGCTACGAGCAGTACTTC.

This chain links TRBV4-3 with TRBJ2-7; D might be TRBD2 (6 bases). This CDR3 is 14 amino acids long. Trimming took off 3 bases at V and 2 bases at J, with 11 bases between the two ends. CDR1 is LGHNA, CDR2 YSLEER, per germline. CDR3 loop: CASSHSTSTYEQYF. CDR3 in DNA: TGCGCCAGCAGCCATTCGACTAGTACCTACGAGCAGTACTTC.

This clonotype showed up just a few times. The chain employs TRBV11-2 and TRBJ2-7; no firm D call. This CDR3 has 13 residues. V lost 2 bases to trimming and J lost 3 bases, with 8 bases between them. Germline-derived CDR1 and CDR2 are SGHAT and FQNNGV. In DNA, the CDR3 is TGTGCCAGCAGCTTATCCACCCACTACGAGCAGTACTTC. Protein product: CASSLSTHYEQYF.

The chain carries TRBV5-1 and TRBJ2-2; D perhaps matches TRBD2 (6 bases). Germline-derived CDR1 and CDR2 are SGHRS and YFSETQ. The V gene lost 0 bases and the J gene lost 2 bases, with 11 bases spanning the gap. CDR3 length: 16 residues. For the CDR3, the DNA is TGCGCCAGCAGCTTGGTTCGGGGGTCTAACACCGGGGAGCTGTTTTTT. It translates to CASSLVRGSNTGELFF. The entire variable domain, with the rest obtained from reference TRBV5-1 and TRBJ2-2, is as follows: KAGVTQTPRYLIKTRGQQVTLSCSPISGHRSVSWYQQTPGQGLQFLFEYFSETQRNKGNFPGRFSGRQFSNSRSEMNVSTLELGDSALYLCASSLVRGSNTGELFFGEGSRLTVL.

This clonotype was seen repeatedly, ten times or more. The CDR3 region is CASSQVEPPEDQPQHF. CDR3 bases: TGCGCCAGCAGCCAAGTAGAGCCTCCCGAAGATCAGCCCCAGCATTTT. J is TRBJ1-5 and V is TRBV4-1; no firm D call. From germline, CDR1 is MGHRA and CDR2 YSYEKL. V was pared by 1 base and J by 5 bases, with 15 bases between. The CDR3 totals 16 residues.

This chain uses TRBV20-1 with TRBJ2-7; 7 bases match TRBD2. Losses at the gene ends were 1 base for V and 4 bases for J; bases not matched to a gene: 16. Looked up from germline, CDR1 is DFQATT and CDR2 is SNEGSKA (reference sequence). CDR3 length: 17 amino acids. The CDR3 is CSARGTSGGSARYEQYF. The CDR3 bases are TGCAGTGCTAGAGGAACGTCGGGAGGCAGTGCACGATACGAGCAGTACTTC.

The chain employs TRBV28 and TRBJ2-1, with D tentatively TRBD2 (5 bases). The germline V gene encodes CDR1 MDHEN and CDR2 SYDVKM. The CDR3 covers 13 residues. V was pared by 6 bases and J by 6 bases, with 12 bases between. This chain's CDR3 is CASRPTRFNEQFF. The CDR3 DNA sequence: TGTGCCAGCAGACCAACTAGATTCAATGAGCAGTTCTTC.

This clonotype was picked up a small number of times. The chain carries TRBV28 and TRBJ2-5; 8 nucleotides match TRBD2. This CDR3 spans 15 amino acids. Looked up from germline, CDR1 is MDHEN and CDR2 is SYDVKM. The V gene end was trimmed by 1 base and the J gene end by 5 bases; junction bases not matched to a gene: 6. The CDR3 protein is CASSLSSGGLETQYF. The CDR3 DNA is TGTGCCAGCAGTTTATCCAGCGGGGGCCTGGAGACCCAGTACTTC.

The chain has TRBV27 and TRBJ2-7; 8 nucleotides align to TRBD2. Germline CDR1 reads MNHEY; CDR2 reads SMNVEV (reference sequence). CDR3 size: 13 residues. The V gene end was trimmed by 5 bases and the J gene end by 2 bases; junction bases not matched to a gene: 2. CDR3 nucleotide sequence: TGTGCCAGCAGTGCGGGAGGCCCCTACGAGCAGTACTTC. Its protein product is CASSAGGPYEQYF.

This clonotype came up a few times. V usage is TRBV4-1 and J usage is TRBJ1-2; D is unclear. Trimming left V 6 bases short and J 8 bases short, with 22 bases between. Germline assignment: CDR1 MGHRA and CDR2 YSYEKL. The CDR3 has 15 amino acids. CDR3 DNA: TGCGCCAGCAGGCCAAATGAGATTGGCACACGGGGCTACACCTTC. As protein: CASRPNEIGTRGYTF.

The chain employs TRBV20-1 and TRBJ2-2, with TRBD2 identical over 7 bases. V gave up 6 bases and J gave up 1 base; unmatched junction bases: 5. The CDR3 covers 14 residues. CDR1 and CDR2 (germline): DFQATT, SNEGSKA (reference sequence). CDR3 in amino acids: CSAESGVNTGELFF. DNA of the CDR3: TGCAGTGCCGAGAGCGGGGTGAACACCGGGGAGCTGTTTTTT.

This clonotype was seen many times. The chain joins TRBV7-9 to TRBJ2-7; no reliable D call. CDR1 and CDR2 (germline): SEHNR, FQNEAQ (reference sequence). The CDR3 is 13 residues long. With 5 bases removed from V and 3 bases from J, the gap between germline ends came to 11 bases. The chain's CDR3 is CASSLGSYYEQYF. For the CDR3, the DNA is TGTGCCAGCAGCCTCGGGTCTTACTACGAGCAGTACTTC.

The V and J genes are TRBV19 and TRBJ1-2, with D uncertain. The CDR3 runs to 15 residues. V was shortened by 1 base and J by 4 bases, with 13 bases between the two germline ends. Looked up from germline, CDR1 is LNHDA and CDR2 is SQIVND (reference sequence). This chain's CDR3 is CASSIGYANTYGYTF. As DNA, the CDR3 is TGTGCCAGTAGTATAGGATATGCCAATACCTATGGCTACACCTTC. The full variable domain, with the rest looked up from reference TRBV19 and TRBJ1-2, is DGGITQSPKYLFRKEGQNVTLSCEQNLNHDAMYWYRQDPGQGLRLIYYSQIVNDFQKGDIAEGYSVSREKKESFPLTVTSAQKNPTAFYLCASSIGYANTYGYTFGSGTRLTVV.

This clonotype was seen a handful of times. This chain links TRBV28 with TRBJ1-1; D not certain. The CDR3 loop spans 13 amino acids. Trimming stripped 6 bases from V and 0 bases from J, with 8 bases between. In germline, CDR1 is MDHEN, CDR2 SYDVKM. CDR3 nucleotides: TGTGCCAGCAGCGGACTCTTGAACACTGAAGCTTTCTTT. As protein: CASSGLLNTEAFF.

This clonotype has just a few counts. The gene calls are TRBV5-6 and TRBJ2-1; D perhaps matches TRBD2 (6 bases). The CDR3 consists of 14 residues. Deletions cut 4 bases from V and 0 bases from J, with 8 bases between. CDR1 and CDR2 (germline): SGHDT, YYEEEE. The CDR3 DNA reads TGTGCCAGCAGCCGGGGGAGCTCCTACAATGAGCAGTTCTTC. This codes for CASSRGSSYNEQFF.

The rearrangement links TRBV4-3 to TRBJ1-1; D is possibly TRBD1 (5 bases). CDR3 length equals 14 residues. Germline V gives CDR1 LGHNA, CDR2 YSLEER. Trimming removed 3 bases from V and 3 bases from J, with 11 bases in between. The CDR3 is CASSQGLGDTEAFF. The CDR3 coding sequence is TGCGCCAGCAGCCAGGGACTTGGGGACACTGAAGCTTTCTTT.

The chain is built from TRBV13 and TRBJ2-7; 9 bases are shared with TRBD1. J gave up 2 bases and V 10 bases, and 3 bases lay outside the gene matches. Germline CDR1 PRHDT, CDR2 FYEKMQ (reference sequence). The CDR3 has 12 amino acids. For the CDR3, the DNA is TGTGCCACAGGGACAGGGACCTACGAGCAGTACTTC. Its translation is CATGTGTYEQYF.

The rearrangement joins TRBV25-1 to TRBJ2-1; perhaps D is TRBD1 or TRBD2 (5 bases each). Deletions cut 3 bases from V and 1 base from J, with 13 bases between. The CDR3 runs to 16 residues. Germline V CDR1 and CDR2: MGHDK, SYGVNS. The CDR3 spells CASSDSGPLSYNEQFF. The CDR3 nucleotides read TGTGCCAGCAGTGACTCGGGACCCCTTTCCTACAATGAGCAGTTCTTC.

This clonotype was seen repeatedly, ten times or more. The CDR3 coding sequence is TGTGCCAGCAGCCAAGTTCGCGACTCCTTCCAGCAGTACTTC. Translated, it gives CASSQVRDSFQQYF. This chain joins TRBV3-1 and TRBJ2-7; D remains unclear. The CDR3 covers 14 residues. CDR1 and CDR2 from the germline V gene are LGHDT and YNNKEL (reference sequence). The V end was cut by 1 base, the J end by 8 bases, with 15 bases between.

To note about this clonotype: This sequence may be a read error, since a much larger clone differs from it by one base. The chain joins TRBV5-6 to TRBJ1-1, with unresolved D. Trimming shortened V by 4 bases and J by 6 bases, and 13 bases separated the two germline ends. CDR3 length equals 13 residues. Germline CDR1 and CDR2: SGHDT and YYEEEE. The CDR3 bases are TGTGCCAGCAGCCCCGACTCCTTCCCTGAAGCTTTCTTT. Translated: CASSPDSFPEAFF. The whole variable domain, filled in from reference TRBV5-6 and TRBJ1-1, reads DAGVTQSPTHLIKTRGQQVTLRCSPKSGHDTVSWYQQALGQGPQFIFQYYEEEERQRGNFPDRFSGHQFPNYSSELNVNALLLGDSALYLCASSPDSFPEAFFGQGTRLTVV.

The gene calls are TRBV12-3 or TRBV12-4 and TRBJ2-1; 11 nucleotides agree with TRBD2. CDR3 length equals 13 residues. V was clipped by 6 bases and J by 16 bases; unmatched bases: 11. CDR3 residues: CASRPELAGVEFF. CDR3 sequence (DNA): TGTGCCAGCAGACCAGAACTAGCGGGAGTTGAATTCTTC.

The count of this clonotype is one. The chain carries TRBV5-1 and TRBJ2-7; TRBD1 aligns across 9 bases. The V gene end was trimmed by 0 bases and the J gene end by 2 bases; junction bases not matched to a gene: 3. The CDR3 length is 15 residues. Germline CDR1 and CDR2: SGHRS and YFSETQ. The chain's CDR3 is CASSLVRTGAYEQYF. The CDR3 DNA reads as TGCGCCAGCAGCTTGGTTCGGACAGGGGCCTACGAGCAGTACTTC.

This chain uses TRBV30 with TRBJ1-1, with D unclear. Germline V gene sequence: CDR1 GTSNPN, CDR2 SVGIG (reference sequence). The CDR3 extends over 14 amino acids. V was clipped by 3 bases and J by 1 base, with 12 bases between them. The CDR3 sequence: CAWRVDWGNTEAFF. Written as DNA, the CDR3 is TGTGCCTGGAGGGTGGATTGGGGGAACACTGAAGCTTTCTTT.

This clonotype was counted a few times. The chain links TRBV6-1 to TRBJ1-4, with TRBD1 as a possible D gene (5 bases). CDR1 MNHNS and CDR2 SASEGT come from the germline V gene. The CDR3 spans 15 residues. V lost 8 bases and J 8 bases, leaving 21 bases between the germline ends. CDR3 protein: CASSTRERGREKLFF. The CDR3 DNA reads TGTGCCAGCTCGACACGGGAGAGGGGTCGGGAAAAACTGTTTTTT.

The chain uses TRBV29-1 and TRBJ1-5; a weak D match, TRBD1 (5 bases). V dropped 5 bases and J dropped 0 bases, with 11 bases sitting between them. Germline values: CDR1 SQVTM, CDR2 ANQGSEA. CDR3 length: 14 residues. The CDR3 sequence: CSVSAGISNQPQHF. The CDR3 nucleotides read TGCAGCGTTTCAGCAGGGATTAGCAATCAGCCCCAGCATTTT.